This T cell receptor beta chain was profiled in a study of shared clonotypes between healthy human individuals. Assay used: immunoSEQ multiplex PCR; TCRdb lists only in-frame clones, some missing. Altogether about 2 million clones are present, approximately 94% being singletons, with the ten largest covering under 1.5%. Naive CD8 cells lacked CD45RO, underwent positive selection for CCR7 and left out terminally differentiated effector memory CD45RA+ cells. The sequenced material came from naive CD8+ T cells sorted from blood. The sequence derives from a man between 18 and 29 years old in good health.

CDR3 coding DNA: TGTGCCTGGAGTGTGGCCTGGGGGAACACTGAAGCTTTCTTT. Translated, it gives CAWSVAWGNTEAFF. The chain recombines TRBV30 with TRBJ1-1; D is uncertain. V lost 0 bases and J lost 1, with 9 bases in between. Germline loops: CDR1 GTSNPN, CDR2 SVGIG (reference sequence). The CDR3 length is 14 residues.